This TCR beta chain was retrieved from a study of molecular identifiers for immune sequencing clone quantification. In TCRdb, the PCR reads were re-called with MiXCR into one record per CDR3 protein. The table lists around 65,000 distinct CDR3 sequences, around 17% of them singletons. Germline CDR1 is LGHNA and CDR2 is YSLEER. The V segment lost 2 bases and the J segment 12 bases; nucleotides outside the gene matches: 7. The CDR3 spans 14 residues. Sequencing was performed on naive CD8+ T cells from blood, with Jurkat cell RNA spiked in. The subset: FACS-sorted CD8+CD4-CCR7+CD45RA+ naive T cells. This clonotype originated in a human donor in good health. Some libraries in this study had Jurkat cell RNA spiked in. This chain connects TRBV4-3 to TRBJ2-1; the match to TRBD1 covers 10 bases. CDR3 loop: CASSQIRTGGMQFF. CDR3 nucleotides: TGCGCCAGCAGCCAAATCAGGACAGGGGGAATGCAGTTCTTC.